These 27 T cell receptor beta chains originate from one sample sequenced in a study of blood T cell repertoires in COVID-19. The method was immunoSEQ multiplex PCR; TCRdb's version includes in-frame clones alone and lacks a portion of them. This table has fewer than 350,000 clones, roughly nine tenths appearing once. The source material was peripheral blood. The receptor source for this set is a woman between 25 and 40 years old with COVID-19, enrolled during active disease.

The chain combines TRBV27 with TRBJ2-2; a possible D gene is TRBD1 (6 bases). Germline V lookup: CDR1 MNHEY, CDR2 SMNVEV (reference sequence). The CDR3 contains 14 residues. The germline V and J ends were trimmed by 8 bases and 5 bases, with 15 bases remaining between them. CDR3 residues: CASCLDSYTGELFF. As DNA, the CDR3 is TGTGCCAGCTGCTTGGACAGCTATACCGGGGAGCTGTTTTTT.

The rearrangement uses TRBV27 and TRBJ2-1; D is perhaps TRBD2 (6 bases). V lost 2 bases, J lost 7 bases, and 12 bases lay in between. CDR1 is MNHEY, CDR2 SMNVEV, per germline (reference sequence). This CDR3 comprises 14 residues. The CDR3 spells CASSLRGLGNEQFF. The CDR3 DNA is TGTGCCAGCAGTTTACGGGGGTTGGGGAATGAGCAGTTCTTC.

The chain combines TRBV4-1 with TRBJ1-2, with TRBD1 as a possible D gene (6 bases). Trimming took 4 bases from V and 6 from J, leaving 15 bases between them. CDR1 is MGHRA, CDR2 YSYEKL, per germline. The CDR3 is 14 residues long. CDR3 nucleotide sequence: TGCGCCAGCAGCCGCGCACAGGGTTTGGATGGCTACACCTTC. Protein sequence: CASSRAQGLDGYTF.

This chain connects TRBV6-6 to TRBJ2-1, with D possibly matching TRBD2 (5 bases). Trimming took off 2 bases at V and 6 bases at J, with 5 bases between the two ends. This CDR3 comprises 12 residues. Per the germline V gene, CDR1 is MNHNY and CDR2 is SVGAGI (reference sequence). The CDR3 nucleotides are TGTGCCAGCAGTTACGGGAGCAATGAGCAGTTCTTC. It yields the protein CASSYGSNEQFF.

V is TRBV18 and J is TRBJ1-6; D call uncertain. The length of the CDR3 is 16 residues. Germline V CDR1 and CDR2: KGHSH, LQKENI. Trimming pared 6 bases from V and 8 bases from J, leaving 20 bases between. The CDR3 region is CASSEGADPRYSPLHF. The CDR3 DNA follows: TGTGCCAGCTCGGAGGGCGCCGATCCCCGATATTCACCCCTCCACTTT.

This sequence joins TRBV2 and TRBJ2-7; TRBD1 matches 11 bases. The germline gives CDR1 SNHLY, CDR2 FYNNEI. With V trimmed by 8 bases and J by 3 bases, 9 bases remained unmatched. The CDR3 spans 15 residues. The CDR3: CASLSRGTGGYEQYF. CDR3 nucleotide sequence: TGTGCCAGCCTTAGCCGAGGGACAGGGGGCTACGAGCAGTACTTC.

This sequence joins TRBV5-5 and TRBJ2-4, with 7 bases matching TRBD2. CDR1 SGHKS and CDR2 YYEKEE come from the germline V gene (reference sequence). The CDR3 has 15 amino acids. Losses at the gene ends were 0 bases for V and 1 base for J; bases not matched to a gene: 1. As DNA, the CDR3 is TGTGCCAGCAGCTTGGCCGGGGGGGCCAAAAACATTCAGTACTTC. Protein sequence: CASSLAGGAKNIQYF.

The chain joins TRBV7-2 to TRBJ1-3; 8 bases match TRBD1. The CDR3 is 15 amino acids. Trimming took 1 base from V and 5 from J; bases not matched to a gene: 4. The germline gives CDR1 SGHTA, CDR2 FQGNSA. CDR3 sequence reads: CASSLGTGRRNTIYF. The DNA of the CDR3 is TGTGCCAGCAGCTTAGGGACAGGGCGTCGAAACACCATATATTTT.

The CDR3 nucleotides are TGCGCCAGCAGCCAGGAGCACAGGGGGAACTATGGCTACACCTTC. This encodes CASSQEHRGNYGYTF. The chain has TRBV4-1 and TRBJ1-2; 8 nucleotides align to TRBD1. V dropped 3 bases and J dropped 2; count of bases not matched to a gene: 5. This CDR3 comprises 15 residues. Per germline, CDR1 MGHRA and CDR2 YSYEKL.

V is TRBV7-9 and J is TRBJ2-3, with 7 bases aligning to TRBD1. Per germline, CDR1 SEHNR and CDR2 FQNEAQ (reference sequence). CDR3 length: 14 residues. V was clipped by 2 bases and J by 4 bases; unmatched bases: 3. This CDR3 is CASSLYTGADTQYF. In DNA, the CDR3 is TGTGCCAGCAGCTTATATACAGGGGCAGATACGCAGTATTTT.

This chain uses TRBV4-1 with TRBJ2-5; TRBD1 matches 7 bases. Looked up from germline, CDR1 is MGHRA and CDR2 is YSYEKL. J was trimmed by 0 bases and V by 0 bases; bases with no gene match: 16. CDR3 length: 20 residues. The CDR3 region is CASSQDANRGSVTHQETQYF. CDR3 nucleotide sequence: TGCGCCAGCAGCCAAGATGCCAACAGGGGATCGGTTACCCACCAAGAGACCCAGTACTTC.

The CDR3 loop is CASADRAYEQYF. The CDR3 region has the DNA TGTGCCAGCGCGGACAGGGCCTACGAGCAGTACTTC. V gene TRBV14 combines with J gene TRBJ2-7, with 8 positions matching TRBD1. CDR3 size: 12 residues. Germline CDR1 reads SGHDN; CDR2 reads FVKESK. The J segment lost 2 bases and the V segment lost 8 bases, leaving 2 bases of the junction unmatched.

This chain uses TRBV5-1 with TRBJ2-7, with 9 bases fitting TRBD2. The germline V gene has CDR1 SGHRS and CDR2 YFSETQ. Unmatched junction bases numbered 1, after V lost 2 bases and J lost 1 base. The CDR3 is 14 residues long. CDR3 region: CASSFSGGSYEQYF. The CDR3 DNA sequence: TGCGCCAGCAGCTTTAGCGGGGGTTCCTACGAGCAGTACTTC.

The rearrangement links TRBV5-4 to TRBJ2-5, with 11 bases matching TRBD2. The junction had 12 bases not matched to a gene; V was cut back by 6 bases and J by 5 bases. CDR1 SGHNT and CDR2 YYREEE come from the germline V gene (reference sequence). The CDR3 is 16 residues long. CDR3 residues: CASTSTSGGRGETQYF. The CDR3 DNA reads as TGTGCCAGCACATCCACTAGCGGGGGACGGGGGGAGACCCAGTACTTC.

The genes are TRBV27 and TRBJ1-1, with TRBD1 as a possible D gene (5 bases). This CDR3 is 14 amino acids long. V lost 3 bases and J lost 2, with 10 bases in between. Germline V lookup: CDR1 MNHEY, CDR2 SMNVEV (reference sequence). The CDR3 nucleotides read TGTGCCAGCAGTTTTTCGGGGGGAAACACTGAAGCTTTCTTT. This encodes CASSFSGGNTEAFF.

This sequence joins TRBV5-1 and TRBJ2-1; D is ambiguous. The CDR3 is 11 residues long. Germline V gene data show CDR1 as SGHRS and CDR2 as YFSETQ. Trimming cost V 4 bases and J 9 bases, with 8 bases left between them. The CDR3 protein is CASSQVGEQFF. In nucleotides, the CDR3 is TGCGCCAGCAGCCAGGTGGGTGAGCAGTTCTTC.

The chain carries TRBV7-2 and TRBJ1-2; 9 nucleotides agree with TRBD1. CDR1 SGHTA and CDR2 FQGNSA come from the germline V gene. V gave up 3 bases and J gave up 8 bases; unmatched junction bases: 7. CDR3 size: 14 residues. CDR3 in DNA: TGTGCCAGCAGCTTGGGACAGGGAGGAGGAGGCTACACCTTC. Translated, it gives CASSLGQGGGGYTF.

The V call is TRBV19, the J call TRBJ2-3, with a tentative D call TRBD2 (6 bases). Trimming stripped 6 bases from V and 2 bases from J, with 15 bases between. Per the germline V gene, CDR1 is LNHDA and CDR2 is SQIVND (reference sequence). The CDR3 totals 15 residues. This CDR3 reads CASSGLSGYTDTQYF. In DNA, the CDR3 is TGTGCCAGTAGCGGCCTTAGCGGATACACAGATACGCAGTATTTT.

This clone was seen a handful of times. The rearrangement uses TRBV9 and TRBJ1-1; the D is unclear. Trimming removed 0 bases at V and 1 base at J, with 7 bases between. Germline V lookup: CDR1 SGDLS, CDR2 YYNGEE. This CDR3 has 14 residues. The CDR3 loop is CASSVARSNTEAFF. CDR3 nucleotide sequence: TGTGCCAGCAGCGTAGCTAGATCGAACACTGAAGCTTTCTTT.

As concerns this clone: The junction differs from germline at one of its ends, possibly a read error. This chain joins TRBV3-1 (or the pseudogene TRBV3-2) and TRBJ2-1, with 13 bases matching TRBD2. Germline assignment: CDR1 LGHDT and CDR2 YNNKEL (reference sequence). This CDR3 has 20 residues. The CDR3 DNA reads TGTGCCAGCCGCCAGGGATCGAGGACTAGCGGGGGTAAAGGCTACAATGAGCAGTTCTTC. Amino acid sequence: CASRQGSRTSGGKGYNEQFF.

CDR3 sequence (DNA): TGTGCCAGCAGTGAATCTTGGACCGGCGGGGCTACGCAGTATTTT. Protein product: CASSESWTGGATQYF. This chain uses TRBV2 with TRBJ2-3; weak D call: TRBD2 (6 bases). Germline V gene data show CDR1 as SNHLY and CDR2 as FYNNEI. This CDR3 region has 15 residues. Trimming left V 2 bases short and J 8 bases short, with 17 bases between.

The table lists this clone with a few counts. The rearrangement joins TRBV7-2 to TRBJ2-5; 12 bases fit TRBD2. CDR3 length: 16 residues. CDR1 and CDR2 from the germline V gene are SGHTA and FQGNSA. V lost 5 bases to trimming and J lost 1 base; unmatched junction nucleotides: 5. CDR3 nucleotide sequence: TGTGCCAGCAGCCCAGCTAGCGGGGGGGTCCAAGAGACCCAGTACTTC. As protein: CASSPASGGVQETQYF.

The J gene is TRBJ1-1, the V gene TRBV5-1; D gene ambiguous. This CDR3 has 15 amino acids. Germline V gene lookup returns CDR1 SGHRS and CDR2 YFSETQ. Trimming left V 0 bases short and J 0 bases short, with 9 bases between. The CDR3 loop is CASSLDQIMNTEAFF. The CDR3 nucleotides are TGCGCCAGCAGCTTGGATCAGATTATGAACACTGAAGCTTTCTTT.

This clone was detected only a few times. The V and J genes are TRBV5-4 and TRBJ2-7; perhaps TRBD2 as D (6 bases). The CDR3 loop spans 15 amino acids. Germline-derived CDR1 and CDR2 are SGHNT and YYREEE (reference sequence). The V and J ends lost 4 bases and 9 bases respectively, with 23 bases between them. In nucleotides, the CDR3 is TGTGCCAGCAGCCCCACCGGGACTTCCCTAACGGTGCAGTACTTC. It translates to CASSPTGTSLTVQYF.

The chain is built from TRBV29-1 and TRBJ1-4; D gene ambiguous. Germline V gene lookup returns CDR1 SQVTM and CDR2 ANQGSEA. This CDR3 spans 12 amino acids. Trimming removed 6 bases from V and 7 bases from J, with 12 bases in between. The CDR3 region is CSVMTVSEKLFF. CDR3 DNA sequence: TGCAGCGTCATGACTGTAAGTGAAAAACTGTTTTTT.

This chain links TRBV30 with TRBJ1-2; 12 bases fit TRBD1. This CDR3 comprises 17 residues. From germline, CDR1 is GTSNPN and CDR2 SVGIG (reference sequence). With 2 bases clipped from V and 5 bases from J, the junction kept 12 bases outside the gene matches. CDR3 DNA: TGTGCCTGGAGTTGGGGGACAGGGGGCCAGGGATATTATGGCTACACCTTC. It yields the protein CAWSWGTGGQGYYGYTF. The whole variable domain, remainder taken from reference TRBV30 and TRBJ1-2, is SQTIHQWPATLVQPVGSPLSLECTVEGTSNPNLYWYRQAAGRGLQLLFYSVGIGQISSEVPQNLSASRPQDRQFILSSKKLLLSDSGFYLCAWSWGTGGQGYYGYTFGSGTRLTVV.

The chain is built from TRBV6-2 or TRBV6-3 and TRBJ1-1, with D unresolved. The CDR3 length is 13 residues. Germline V lookup: CDR1 MNHEY, CDR2 SVGEGT. The V gene lost 2 bases and the J gene lost 5 bases, with 9 bases spanning the gap. The CDR3 is CASSYEPLTEAFF. For the CDR3, the DNA is TGTGCCAGCAGTTACGAGCCGTTAACTGAAGCTTTCTTT.